These 4 T cell receptor beta chains came from one sample sequenced in a study of Graves' ophthalmopathy and Graves' hyperthyroidism. As the template, RNA transcripts were used to amplify TCR beta CDR3 regions. HTBI primers primed a first-round RT-PCR, and a second-round multiplex PCR followed. TCRdb re-called the multiplex PCR reads with MiXCR, one entry per CDR3 protein. The table shows roughly 610,000 distinct CDR3 sequences, with around a fifth occurring only once. Source material: peripheral blood. These receptors were obtained from a woman aged 18-29 years with stable Graves' hyperthyroidism. Some clones in this sample may be carry-over from other donors' samples.

This clonotype was counted a few times. This sequence joins TRBV25-1 and TRBJ2-2, with a tentative D call TRBD1 (5 bases). CDR1 MGHDK and CDR2 SYGVNS come from the germline V gene. CDR3 size: 15 residues. V was cut by 4 bases and J by 5 bases, with 14 bases left in between. CDR3 protein: CASSGLDSTTGELFF. CDR3 bases: TGTGCCAGCAGTGGATTAGACAGCACAACCGGGGAGCTGTTTTTT.

This clonotype was counted at least ten times. The chain uses TRBV6-6 and TRBJ2-5; D remains ambiguous. The CDR3 is 12 amino acids. From germline, CDR1 is MNHNY and CDR2 SVGAGI (reference sequence). Trimming took 2 bases from V and 5 from J, leaving 6 bases between them. The CDR3 loop reads CASSYPRETQYF. DNA for the CDR3: TGTGCCAGCAGTTACCCGCGGGAGACCCAGTACTTC.

The chain carries TRBV6-1 and TRBJ2-7, with 7 nucleotides matching TRBD1. CDR1 and CDR2 (germline): MNHNS, SASEGT. There are 12 residues in the CDR3. The V gene end was trimmed by 3 bases and the J gene end by 10 bases; junction bases not matched to a gene: 6. The CDR3 region has the DNA TGTGCCAGCAGTGACGCTACAGGGGCCCAGTACTTC. Amino acid sequence: CASSDATGAQYF.

DNA of the CDR3: TGTGCCAGCAGCTTAGATCCTTGGGGACAGGGGAACACTGAAGCTTTCTTT. Protein: CASSLDPWGQGNTEAFF. The chain combines TRBV11-2 with TRBJ1-1; 9 positions agree with TRBD1. CDR1 is SGHAT, CDR2 FQNNGV, per germline. The J segment lost 1 base and the V segment lost 0 bases, leaving 6 bases of the junction unmatched. This CDR3 has 17 amino acids.